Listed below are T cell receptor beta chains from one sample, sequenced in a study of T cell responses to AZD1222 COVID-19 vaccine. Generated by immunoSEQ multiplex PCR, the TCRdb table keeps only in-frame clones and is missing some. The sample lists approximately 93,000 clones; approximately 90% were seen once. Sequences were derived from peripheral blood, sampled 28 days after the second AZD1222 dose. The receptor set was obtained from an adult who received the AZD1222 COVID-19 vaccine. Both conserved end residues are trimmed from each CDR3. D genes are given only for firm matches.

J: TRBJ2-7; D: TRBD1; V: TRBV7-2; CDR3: ASSFSTGAYEQY
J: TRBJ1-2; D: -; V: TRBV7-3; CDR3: ASSPSGGNGYT
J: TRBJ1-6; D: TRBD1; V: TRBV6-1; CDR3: ASSEVTGVGSPLH
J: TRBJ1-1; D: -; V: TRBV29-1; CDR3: SVESGREKALRGAF
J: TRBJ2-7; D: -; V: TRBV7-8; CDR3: ASSRGGGQSYEQY
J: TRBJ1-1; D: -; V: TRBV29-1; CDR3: SEITGLGTEAF
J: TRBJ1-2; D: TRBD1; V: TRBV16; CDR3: ASARGEKDYGYT
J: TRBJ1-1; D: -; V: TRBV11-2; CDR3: ASSLEAGVTEAF
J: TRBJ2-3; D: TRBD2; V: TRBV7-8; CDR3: ASSLRLAGSTDTQY
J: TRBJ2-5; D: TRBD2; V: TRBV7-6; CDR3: ASSHRLAGGKETQY
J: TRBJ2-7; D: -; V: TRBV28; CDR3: ASSDGRTYRPNSYEQY
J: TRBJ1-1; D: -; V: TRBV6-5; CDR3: ASSYRAGEAF
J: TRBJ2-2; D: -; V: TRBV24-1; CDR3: ATSDPRGERGIGELF
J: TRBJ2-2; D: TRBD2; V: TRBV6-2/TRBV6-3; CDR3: ASSYSGTSGLANTGELF
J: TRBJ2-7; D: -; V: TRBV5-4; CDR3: ASSFSGLSYEQY
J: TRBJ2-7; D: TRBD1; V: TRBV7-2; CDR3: ASSSQASTGTGVYEQY
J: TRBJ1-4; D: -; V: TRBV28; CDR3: ASSLLVSRWSGEKLF
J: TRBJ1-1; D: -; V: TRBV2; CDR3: ARRRGLGQDTEAF
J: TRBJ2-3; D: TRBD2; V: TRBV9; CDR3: ASSVDLLAGVTDTQY
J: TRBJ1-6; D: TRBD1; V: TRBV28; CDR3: ASSPGTGANSPLH
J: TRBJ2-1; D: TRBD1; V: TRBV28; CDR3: ASSLWGTGVNEQF
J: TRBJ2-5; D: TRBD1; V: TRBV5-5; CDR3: ASSMDRGPETQY
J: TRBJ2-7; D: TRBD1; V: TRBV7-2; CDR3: ASRPNSGQGFYEQY
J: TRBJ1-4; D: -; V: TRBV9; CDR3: ASSAQGSGEKLF
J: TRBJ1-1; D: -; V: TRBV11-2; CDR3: ASSPMNTEAF